A selection of T cell receptor beta chains follows, all from one sample in a study of technical replicates of blood from several donors. Clones were sequenced by immunoSEQ multiplex PCR, and TCRdb holds only the in-frame ones, with some missing. This sample yields tens of thousands of clones, of which approximately 95% are seen a single time; around 0.36% belongs to the top ten. Sequencing was carried out using T cells isolated from PBMCs. All receptors derive from a human donor in good health. Both conserved end residues are part of each CDR3. The order of the fields is V gene, clone size, D gene, J gene, CDR3 protein, CDR3 DNA. D genes are given only for firm matches. For some rows the clone size is stated as once, few or many, or as a class when expanded; others skip it.

v_gene: TRBV27; abundance: once; d_gene: TRBD1; j_gene: TRBJ1-1; CDR3aa: CASSLSRTGGTEAFF; CDR3nt: TGTGCCAGCAGTTTATCCCGGACAGGGGGGACTGAAGCTTTCTTT
v_gene: TRBV7-2; abundance: NA; d_gene: TRBD1; j_gene: TRBJ1-1; CDR3aa: CASSEDRGVKNTEAFF; CDR3nt: TGTGCCAGCAGCGAAGACAGGGGGGTAAAGAACACTGAAGCTTTCTTT
v_gene: TRBV30; abundance: NA; d_gene: TRBD2; j_gene: TRBJ2-5; CDR3aa: CAWSTGGETQYF; CDR3nt: TGTGCCTGGAGTACGGGGGGAGAGACCCAGTACTTC
v_gene: TRBV10-1; abundance: NA; d_gene: TRBD1; j_gene: TRBJ1-5; CDR3aa: CASSADRADQPQHF; CDR3nt: TGCGCCAGCAGCGCGGACAGGGCCGATCAGCCCCAGCATTTT
v_gene: TRBV30; abundance: once; d_gene: NA; j_gene: TRBJ1-1; CDR3aa: CAWSAGWVNTEAFF; CDR3nt: TGTGCCTGGAGTGCAGGTTGGGTGAACACTGAAGCTTTCTTT
v_gene: TRBV19; abundance: NA; d_gene: NA; j_gene: TRBJ2-1; CDR3aa: CASNSYLVDEQFF; CDR3nt: TGTGCCAGTAACTCTTACCTCGTGGATGAGCAGTTCTTC
v_gene: TRBV19; abundance: NA; d_gene: NA; j_gene: TRBJ1-4; CDR3aa: CASSVQGATNEKLFF; CDR3nt: TGTGCCAGTAGTGTACAGGGAGCAACTAATGAAAAACTGTTTTTT
v_gene: TRBV5-1; abundance: NA; d_gene: NA; j_gene: TRBJ2-7; CDR3aa: CASSLLGQQYF; CDR3nt: TGCGCCAGCAGCTTGTTGGGCCAGCAGTACTTC
v_gene: TRBV11-2; abundance: once; d_gene: NA; j_gene: TRBJ1-1; CDR3aa: CASSSIPEGYTEAFF; CDR3nt: TGTGCCAGCAGCTCTATACCAGAGGGTTACACTGAAGCTTTCTTT
v_gene: TRBV7-9; abundance: NA; d_gene: TRBD2; j_gene: TRBJ2-7; CDR3aa: CASSSPGLAGYEQYF; CDR3nt: TGTGCCAGCAGCTCCCCGGGACTAGCGGGATACGAGCAGTACTTC
v_gene: TRBV9; abundance: few; d_gene: TRBD2; j_gene: TRBJ2-1; CDR3aa: CASSVGQREYGNEQFF; CDR3nt: TGTGCCAGCAGCGTAGGCCAGCGGGAGTATGGAAATGAGCAGTTCTTC
v_gene: TRBV27; abundance: NA; d_gene: TRBD2; j_gene: TRBJ2-5; CDR3aa: CASRLREWEETQYF; CDR3nt: TGTGCCAGCAGATTGCGGGAGTGGGAAGAGACCCAGTACTTC
v_gene: TRBV10-3; abundance: NA; d_gene: TRBD1; j_gene: TRBJ1-5; CDR3aa: CAISVSPEQGLRQPQHF; CDR3nt: TGTGCCATCAGTGTCTCCCCTGAACAGGGGCTCCGTCAGCCCCAGCATTTT
v_gene: TRBV21-1; abundance: once; d_gene: NA; j_gene: TRBJ2-7; CDR3aa: CASSKGRSAGTYEQYF; CDR3nt: TGTGCCAGCAGCAAAGGGCGCTCGGCAGGTACCTACGAGCAGTACTTC
v_gene: TRBV27; abundance: NA; d_gene: NA; j_gene: TRBJ1-4; CDR3aa: CASSFRGELNEKLFF; CDR3nt: TGTGCCAGCAGTTTTCGAGGAGAACTTAATGAAAAACTGTTTTTT
v_gene: TRBV27; abundance: NA; d_gene: NA; j_gene: TRBJ2-7; CDR3aa: CASSLSSPGVGYEQYF; CDR3nt: TGTGCCAGCAGTTTATCTAGCCCAGGGGTAGGGTACGAGCAGTACTTC
v_gene: TRBV5-1; abundance: NA; d_gene: NA; j_gene: TRBJ2-1; CDR3aa: CASSPVPGSYNEQFF; CDR3nt: TGCGCCAGCAGCCCGGTCCCGGGCTCCTACAATGAGCAGTTCTTC
v_gene: TRBV6-5; abundance: NA; d_gene: NA; j_gene: TRBJ1-1; CDR3aa: CASSYDSDTEAFF; CDR3nt: TGTGCCAGCAGTTACGATTCGGACACTGAAGCTTTCTTT
v_gene: TRBV5-1; abundance: NA; d_gene: TRBD1; j_gene: TRBJ2-7; CDR3aa: CASSPRTGAHEQYF; CDR3nt: TGCGCCAGCAGCCCCCGGACAGGGGCCCACGAGCAGTACTTC
v_gene: TRBV28; abundance: NA; d_gene: TRBD1; j_gene: TRBJ1-1; CDR3aa: CASPSGGGMNTEAFF; CDR3nt: TGTGCCAGCCCCTCAGGGGGTGGAATGAACACTGAAGCTTTCTTT
v_gene: TRBV29-1; abundance: NA; d_gene: TRBD1; j_gene: TRBJ1-1; CDR3aa: CSGGQRLNTEAFF; CDR3nt: TGCAGCGGGGGACAGCGATTGAACACTGAAGCTTTCTTT
v_gene: TRBV10-3; abundance: NA; d_gene: TRBD1; j_gene: TRBJ2-7; CDR3aa: CAIRSSTGVLGEQYF; CDR3nt: TGTGCCATCAGGTCCTCGACAGGGGTCTTGGGGGAGCAGTACTTC
v_gene: TRBV6-5; abundance: NA; d_gene: NA; j_gene: TRBJ1-6; CDR3aa: CASSYSKVGVESPLHF; CDR3nt: TGTGCCAGCAGTTACTCGAAGGTGGGAGTGGAATCACCCCTCCACTTT
v_gene: TRBV18; abundance: once; d_gene: NA; j_gene: TRBJ1-3; CDR3aa: CASSPVEPSSGNTIYF; CDR3nt: TGTGCCAGCTCACCAGTCGAGCCGAGCTCTGGAAACACCATATATTTT
v_gene: TRBV25-1; abundance: NA; d_gene: NA; j_gene: TRBJ2-3; CDR3aa: CASSTGHLTDTQYF; CDR3nt: TGTGCCAGCAGTACAGGACACCTCACAGATACGCAGTATTTT
v_gene: TRBV11-2; abundance: NA; d_gene: NA; j_gene: TRBJ1-1; CDR3aa: CASSFRGGNTEAFF; CDR3nt: TGTGCCAGCAGCTTTCGAGGGGGTAATACTGAAGCTTTCTTT
v_gene: TRBV30; abundance: NA; d_gene: TRBD1; j_gene: TRBJ1-1; CDR3aa: CAWRPGGEAFF; CDR3nt: TGTGCCTGGAGACCAGGGGGAGAAGCTTTCTTT
v_gene: TRBV10-3; abundance: NA; d_gene: NA; j_gene: TRBJ2-1; CDR3aa: CAIRRVDRSGEQFF; CDR3nt: TGTGCCATCAGGCGGGTCGACAGGTCGGGTGAGCAGTTCTTC
v_gene: TRBV7-3; abundance: NA; d_gene: NA; j_gene: TRBJ1-1; CDR3aa: CASAAWSNTEAFF; CDR3nt: TGTGCCAGCGCGGCATGGTCAAACACTGAAGCTTTCTTT
v_gene: TRBV19; abundance: once; d_gene: TRBD2; j_gene: TRBJ2-7; CDR3aa: CASSMTSGSSYDQYF; CDR3nt: TGTGCCAGTAGCATGACTAGCGGGAGCTCCTACGACCAGTACTTC
v_gene: TRBV27; abundance: NA; d_gene: TRBD1; j_gene: TRBJ1-5; CDR3aa: CASSLSGGSQPQHF; CDR3nt: TGTGCCAGCAGCCTTTCAGGGGGCAGTCAGCCCCAGCATTTT
v_gene: TRBV18; abundance: NA; d_gene: NA; j_gene: TRBJ2-7; CDR3aa: CASSGDYLSVSYEQYF; CDR3nt: TGTGCCAGCTCTGGTGACTACCTATCCGTTTCCTACGAGCAGTACTTC
v_gene: TRBV29-1; abundance: NA; d_gene: NA; j_gene: TRBJ2-3; CDR3aa: CSVEEGPARTDTQYF; CDR3nt: TGCAGCGTTGAAGAGGGGCCCGCCCGTACAGATACGCAGTATTTT
v_gene: TRBV6-5; abundance: NA; d_gene: NA; j_gene: TRBJ1-3; CDR3aa: CASSYSPGSDTIYF; CDR3nt: TGTGCCAGCAGTTACTCCCCGGGGTCAGACACCATATATTTT
v_gene: TRBV11-3; abundance: NA; d_gene: NA; j_gene: TRBJ2-1; CDR3aa: CASSPGLMNNEQFF; CDR3nt: TGTGCCAGCAGCCCAGGACTAATGAACAATGAGCAGTTCTTC
v_gene: TRBV25-1; abundance: NA; d_gene: TRBD2; j_gene: TRBJ2-1; CDR3aa: CASSDTASGPYNEQFF; CDR3nt: TGTGCCAGCAGTGATACGGCTAGCGGGCCGTACAATGAGCAGTTCTTC
v_gene: TRBV27; abundance: NA; d_gene: NA; j_gene: TRBJ2-3; CDR3aa: CASTQRLGSTDTQYF; CDR3nt: TGTGCCAGCACGCAGAGACTAGGGAGCACAGATACGCAGTATTTT
v_gene: TRBV6-1; abundance: NA; d_gene: NA; j_gene: TRBJ1-5; CDR3aa: CASSTGPNQPQHF; CDR3nt: TGTGCCAGCAGTACAGGGCCCAATCAGCCCCAGCATTTT
v_gene: TRBV11-3; abundance: NA; d_gene: NA; j_gene: TRBJ2-3; CDR3aa: CASSSWGGSTDTQYF; CDR3nt: TGTGCCAGCAGCTCATGGGGCGGCAGCACAGATACGCAGTATTTT
v_gene: TRBV27; abundance: NA; d_gene: NA; j_gene: TRBJ2-3; CDR3aa: CATRGFGTDTQYF; CDR3nt: TGTGCCACCCGGGGGTTCGGCACAGATACGCAGTATTTT
v_gene: TRBV18; abundance: NA; d_gene: TRBD1; j_gene: TRBJ2-3; CDR3aa: CASSPRRGRGTDTQYF; CDR3nt: TGTGCCAGCTCACCCAGAAGGGGGCGCGGCACAGATACGCAGTATTTT
v_gene: TRBV28; abundance: NA; d_gene: TRBD1; j_gene: TRBJ2-5; CDR3aa: CASSVPDRGGGETQYF; CDR3nt: TGTGCCAGCAGTGTCCCAGACAGGGGTGGGGGAGAGACCCAGTACTTC
v_gene: TRBV9; abundance: NA; d_gene: TRBD2; j_gene: TRBJ2-4; CDR3aa: CASSGGLAGQNIQYF; CDR3nt: TGTGCCAGCAGCGGGGGACTAGCGGGACAAAACATTCAGTACTTC
v_gene: TRBV7-6; abundance: NA; d_gene: TRBD2; j_gene: TRBJ2-3; CDR3aa: CASSLASGSSTDTQYF; CDR3nt: TGTGCCAGCAGCTTGGCTAGCGGGTCTAGCACAGATACGCAGTATTTT
v_gene: TRBV9; abundance: NA; d_gene: TRBD1; j_gene: TRBJ2-7; CDR3aa: CASSEGTGLREQYF; CDR3nt: TGTGCCAGCAGCGAAGGGACAGGTCTACGAGAGCAGTACTTC
v_gene: TRBV5-1; abundance: NA; d_gene: TRBD1; j_gene: TRBJ2-7; CDR3aa: CASSKTGIEQYF; CDR3nt: TGCGCCAGCAGCAAGACAGGGATCGAGCAGTACTTC
v_gene: TRBV4-1; abundance: NA; d_gene: TRBD1; j_gene: TRBJ2-7; CDR3aa: CASSPTTSGTGLEQYF; CDR3nt: TGCGCCAGCAGCCCAACCACATCCGGGACAGGGTTGGAGCAGTACTTC
v_gene: TRBV7-3; abundance: NA; d_gene: TRBD2; j_gene: TRBJ2-3; CDR3aa: CASSIGTSGSSDTQYF; CDR3nt: TGTGCCAGCAGCATCGGGACTAGCGGGAGTTCAGATACGCAGTATTTT
v_gene: TRBV5-5; abundance: NA; d_gene: TRBD1; j_gene: TRBJ1-2; CDR3aa: CASSAGTEVYYGYTF; CDR3nt: TGTGCCAGCAGCGCAGGGACAGAAGTTTACTATGGCTACACCTTC
v_gene: TRBV10-2; abundance: once; d_gene: NA; j_gene: TRBJ1-2; CDR3aa: CASSPTKNYGYTF; CDR3nt: TGCGCCAGCAGCCCGACAAAGAACTATGGCTACACCTTC
v_gene: TRBV2; abundance: NA; d_gene: NA; j_gene: TRBJ2-7; CDR3aa: CASILDSYSYEQYF; CDR3nt: TGTGCCAGCATCCTGGACTCTTACTCCTACGAGCAGTACTTC
v_gene: TRBV29-1; abundance: few; d_gene: NA; j_gene: TRBJ1-1; CDR3aa: CSVADSRDSWTEAFF; CDR3nt: TGCAGCGTTGCTGACAGCAGGGATTCTTGGACTGAAGCTTTCTTT